A selection of T cell receptor beta chains follows, all from one sample in a study of cytomegalovirus exposure and HLA in healthy donors. Generated by immunoSEQ multiplex PCR, the TCRdb table keeps only in-frame clones and is missing some. The sample records about 120,000 clones, roughly 9% being singletons. The material sequenced was PBMCs. These receptors all come from a woman aged 40 to 50 in good health and CMV-seropositive. CDR3s include the opening cysteine and the closing phenylalanine or tryptophan. A D gene is named only where the DNA matches it firmly. Some rows mark clone size as missing; the rest say once, few, many or name a class of expanded clone.

clone_size j_call v_call d_call cdr3_nt cdr3_aa
few TRBJ1-1 TRBV5-1 . TGCGCCAGCAGCTTGAGGCAGGGTGAAGCTTTCTTT CASSLRQGEAFF
. TRBJ1-2 TRBV10-2 . TGCGCCAGCAGTGAGTCGGGCAGGAGGCACTATGGCTACACCTTC CASSESGRRHYGYTF
few TRBJ1-4 TRBV9 TRBD1 TGTGCCAGCAGCGTTCTGACAGGGGTAAATGAAAAACTGTTTTTT CASSVLTGVNEKLFF
. TRBJ2-7 TRBV4-1 TRBD1 TGCGCCAGCAGCCCCAAGACAGGGGGATACAACTACGAGCAGTACTTC CASSPKTGGYNYEQYF
few TRBJ2-7 TRBV5-4 . TGTGCCAGCAGCTTGTTGGGACAAGGATCAAAGTACGAGCAGTACTTC CASSLLGQGSKYEQYF
few TRBJ2-2 TRBV19 . TGTGCCAGCTCAGACCAGGGGTTCACCGGGGAGCTGTTTTTT CASSDQGFTGELFF
. TRBJ1-1 TRBV6-4 . TGTGCCAGCAGTGACTCGATGCGGGGCGGATATACTGAAGCTTTCTTT CASSDSMRGGYTEAFF
. TRBJ1-3 TRBV13 . TGTGCCAGCAGCTTCTCTCAACTAGTCGGAAACACCATATATTTT CASSFSQLVGNTIYF
few TRBJ1-1 TRBV28 TRBD1 TGTGCCAGCAGTACAGGGGAAACCACTGAAGCTTTCTTT CASSTGETTEAFF
few TRBJ1-2 TRBV27 TRBD1 TGTGCCAGCAGTTTAGCAGGGGGCGCCTATGGCTACACCTTC CASSLAGGAYGYTF
. TRBJ1-2 TRBV11-2 TRBD1 TGTGCCAGCAGCTCGGACAGGTTCTATGGCTACACCTTC CASSSDRFYGYTF
few TRBJ2-1 TRBV7-6 . TGTGCCAGCAGCAAAACCCGTAGCGGCTCCTACAATGAGCAGTTCTTC CASSKTRSGSYNEQFF
. TRBJ1-4 TRBV30 TRBD1 TGTGCCTGGGCCAGGGGGAGTACTAATGAAAAACTGTTTTTT CAWARGSTNEKLFF
. TRBJ2-5 TRBV5-1 . TGCGCCAGCAGCCCCCCTAGCGTACCTCGGGGAGAGACCCAGTACTTC CASSPPSVPRGETQYF
few TRBJ2-7 TRBV29-1 TRBD1 TGCAGCGTCTCGGGACAGGGGGAATCGTACGAGCAGTACTTC CSVSGQGESYEQYF
. TRBJ1-1 TRBV18 . TGTGCCAGCTCACCATCGGGGGGGGACACTGAAGCTTTCTTT CASSPSGGDTEAFF
. TRBJ1-1 TRBV4-2 TRBD1 TGTGCCAGCAGCCCCCAATACAGGGGACCCGGCACTGAAGCTTTCTTT CASSPQYRGPGTEAFF
. TRBJ1-4 TRBV7-9 TRBD1 TGTGCCAGCAGCCGCGACAGGGGCGGCGAAAAACTGTTTTTT CASSRDRGGEKLFF
. TRBJ1-4 TRBV7-2 . TGTGCCAGCAGCTTAGGGTTACAAGAAAAACTGTTTTTT CASSLGLQEKLFF
. TRBJ1-1 TRBV4-1 . TGCGCCAGCAGCCAAGCCCCCAGTAACACTGAAGCTTTCTTT CASSQAPSNTEAFF
few TRBJ2-6 TRBV11-3 . TGTGCCAGCAGCTTAGGGGTTGGGGCAGCCGGGGCCAACGTCCTGACTTTC CASSLGVGAAGANVLTF
few TRBJ2-1 TRBV11-2 TRBD2 TGTGCCAGCAGGTCGACTAGCGGGGGGGCTAGTGTTTGGGAGCAGTTCTTC CASRSTSGGASVWEQFF
few TRBJ2-7 TRBV18 . TGTGCCAGCTCACCAGCACAGGCTCTCTCCTACGAGCAGTACTTC CASSPAQALSYEQYF
few TRBJ1-3 TRBV10-2 . TGCGCCAGCAGTGAGTCTACGTTCGAGGGAAACACCATATATTTT CASSESTFEGNTIYF
. TRBJ2-7 TRBV4-1 . TGCGCCAGCAGCCAACTAGAGGGACAATCCGAGCAGTACTTC CASSQLEGQSEQYF
. TRBJ2-1 TRBV5-4 TRBD1 TGTGCCAGCAGCTCCGGGACAGACAATGAGCAGTTCTTC CASSSGTDNEQFF
. TRBJ1-5 TRBV30 TRBD1 TGTGCCTGGAGTTCGGACAGGGGAAGGAATCAGCCCCAGCATTTT CAWSSDRGRNQPQHF
few TRBJ2-3 TRBV2 TRBD1 TGTGCCAGCAGTTTCACCGGGACAGGGGGATCAGATACGCAGTATTTT CASSFTGTGGSDTQYF
. TRBJ2-1 TRBV7-9 TRBD1 TGTGCCAGCAGCGTTCCGGGACAGACCAATGAGCAGTTCTTC CASSVPGQTNEQFF
. TRBJ2-3 TRBV4-1 . TGCGCCAGCAGCCAAGAAGGAGTAAGCACAGATACGCAGTATTTT CASSQEGVSTDTQYF
few TRBJ2-1 TRBV6-5 . TGTGCCAGCAGTTACTCTAGCTCGGGGGAGCAGTTCTTC CASSYSSSGEQFF
. TRBJ1-1 TRBV9 TRBD1 TGTGCCAGCAGCGTGAGGGACAGGAACACTGAAGCTTTCTTT CASSVRDRNTEAFF
few TRBJ1-2 TRBV7-9 TRBD1 TGTGCCAGCAGTCCCGGACAGGGTGTTAACTATGGCTACACCTTC CASSPGQGVNYGYTF
. TRBJ1-2 TRBV7-9 TRBD1 TGTGCCAGCAGCTTAGGACAGGGGGCGTTCGATGGCTACACCTTC CASSLGQGAFDGYTF
. TRBJ1-1 TRBV11-2 TRBD1 TGTGCCAGCAGCTTTGTCGCCGGGACAGGGGAAGCTTTCTTT CASSFVAGTGEAFF